The source of this T cell receptor (beta chain) is a study of cytomegalovirus exposure and HLA in healthy donors. Study-level points and caveats: While the bulk of TCR sequences proved rare, some public TCRs turned up in many donors.

Germline lookup yields CDR1 SNHLY and CDR2 FYNNEI. V shed 6 bases, J shed 0 bases, and the junction held 2 bases outside the gene matches. This CDR3 is 15 amino acids long. Both 60 Vbeta primers and 13 Jbeta primers went into the PCR. Produced via immunoSEQ multiplex PCR; TCRdb's table is partial and in-frame only. The sample includes 150,000 to 200,000 clones, roughly 72% seen only once; the top ten take around 1.5%. With regard to this clone: Antigen unknown.

This rearrangement joins TRBV2 to TRBJ2-1, with 10 bases matching TRBD2. The source material was PBMCs. The receptor was derived from a man aged 35-49 years in good health and CMV-seronegative. In DNA, the CDR3 is TGTGCCAGCAGAGCTAGCGGGAGCTCCTACAATGAGCAGTTCTTC. Translating it yields CASRASGSSYNEQFF.